The 3 T cell receptor beta chains given below trace back to one sample, sequenced in a study of cytomegalovirus exposure and HLA in healthy donors. PCR primers comprised 60 Vbeta and 13 Jbeta primers. The repertoire was sequenced with immunoSEQ multiplex PCR; TCRdb's copy has only in-frame clones and lacks some. The table shows about 78,000 clones, with about 80% occurring only once. The sequenced sample consisted of PBMCs. The source is a woman aged 50 to 60 in good health and CMV-seropositive.

The DNA for the CDR3 is TGTGCCACCAGCAGGACTCTAGCGGCGTACAATGAGCAGTTCTTC. As protein: CATSRTLAAYNEQFF. V gene TRBV15 combines with J gene TRBJ2-1; 7 nucleotides match TRBD2. This CDR3 region has 15 residues. Germline V lookup: CDR1 LNHNV, CDR2 YYDKDF (reference sequence). Trimming cost V 3 bases and J 4 bases; bases outside gene matches: 6.

The chain is built from TRBV5-1 and TRBJ1-1; D remains ambiguous. Germline V lookup: CDR1 SGHRS, CDR2 YFSETQ. This CDR3 comprises 13 residues. V gave up 5 bases and J gave up 0 bases, with 8 bases separating them. The CDR3: CASRVTMNTEAFF. DNA for the CDR3: TGCGCCAGCAGGGTAACAATGAACACTGAAGCTTTCTTT.

This clone was counted once. The rearrangement links TRBV10-3 to TRBJ2-7; TRBD1 matches 7 bases. V dropped 5 bases and J dropped 5; count of bases not matched to a gene: 3. This CDR3 has 12 residues. Germline values: CDR1 ENHRY, CDR2 SYGVKD. In nucleotides, the CDR3 is TGTGCCATCAGTCAAACAGGGGACGAGCAGTACGTC. Translation: CAISQTGDEQYV.